This T cell receptor beta chain appears in the sequencing data of a study of technical replicates of blood from a handful of donors. Data came from immunoSEQ multiplex PCR; TCRdb stores just in-frame clones and leaves some out. The sample contains some 64,000 clones, around 92% of which appear only once. The CDR3 is 13 amino acids. Losses at the gene ends were 5 bases for V and 6 bases for J; bases not matched to a gene: 3. In germline, CDR1 is GTSNPN, CDR2 SVGIG (reference sequence). Sequencing was performed on PBMCs. The chain recombines TRBV30 with TRBJ2-1, with 11 bases that match TRBD2. This receptor was identified in a human donor in good health. Some clones in this sample may be carry-over from other donors' samples. The chain's CDR3 is CAWETSGTNEQFF. In DNA form, the CDR3 reads TGTGCCTGGGAGACTAGCGGGACCAATGAGCAGTTCTTC. The full variable domain, in which reference TRBV30 and TRBJ2-1 provide the parts outside the CDR3, is SQTIHQWPATLVQPVGSPLSLECTVEGTSNPNLYWYRQAAGRGLQLLFYSVGIGQISSEVPQNLSASRPQDRQFILSSKKLLLSDSGFYLCAWETSGTNEQFFGPGTRLTVL.